In its sample, the clone carrying this T cell receptor beta chain was seen a few times. The CDR3 loop spans 15 amino acids. From germline, CDR1 is MNHEY and CDR2 SVGAGI. The ends were cut back, 6 bases at V and 11 bases at J, with 20 bases in the middle. This specimen comes from a study of blood T cell repertoires in COVID-19. Authors' analysis steps: Nucleated cell counts were estimated from reference gene primer amplification. TCRdb's table, derived via immunoSEQ multiplex PCR, lists solely in-frame clones and lacks some. The D gene and trimming were derived from the DNA, and the V and J assignments and clone size from that table. Of 150,000 to 200,000 clones detected, approximately 78% appear once; the ten largest clones hold approximately 11%.

The chain uses TRBV6-5 and TRBJ1-6; D may be TRBD1 (6 bases). The TCR sequence derives from a human donor in a cohort sampled during active COVID-19. Sequenced: peripheral blood. The CDR3 protein is CASRTRDTPQTPLHF. CDR3 nucleotide sequence: TGTGCCAGCAGGACCCGGGACACCCCTCAAACACCCCTCCACTTT.